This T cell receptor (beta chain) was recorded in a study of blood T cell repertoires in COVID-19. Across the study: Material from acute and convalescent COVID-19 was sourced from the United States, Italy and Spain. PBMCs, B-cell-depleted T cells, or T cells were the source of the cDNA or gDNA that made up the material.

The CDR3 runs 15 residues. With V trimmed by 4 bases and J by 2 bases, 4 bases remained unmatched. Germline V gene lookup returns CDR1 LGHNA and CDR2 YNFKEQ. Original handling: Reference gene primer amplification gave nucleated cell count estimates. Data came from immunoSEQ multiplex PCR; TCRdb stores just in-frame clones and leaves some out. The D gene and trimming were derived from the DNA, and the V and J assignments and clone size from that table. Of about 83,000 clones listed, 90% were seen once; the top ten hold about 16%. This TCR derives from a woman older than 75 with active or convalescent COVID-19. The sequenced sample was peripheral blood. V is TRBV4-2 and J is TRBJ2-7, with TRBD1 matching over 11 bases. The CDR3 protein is CASSPQGQGAYEQYF. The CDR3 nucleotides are TGTGCCAGCAGCCCACAGGGACAGGGGGCCTACGAGCAGTACTTC.